These 26 T cell receptor beta chains were all obtained from the same sample, sequenced in a study of CD8+ T cells in alopecia areata. Treatment: oral pan-JAK inhibitor, 5-10 mg twice daily. Reverse transcribed after extraction, RNA yielded cDNA as the sequencing template. Data came from immunoSEQ multiplex PCR; TCRdb stores just in-frame clones and leaves some out. Of 150,000 to 250,000 clones listed, roughly 60% are singletons. Sample: CD4+ T cells sorted from blood, taken at week 24, from a patient treated with tofacitinib. These receptors were collected from a human donor with alopecia areata.

This sequence joins TRBV2 and TRBJ2-5; D is perhaps TRBD2 (6 bases). V shed 6 bases and J shed 4 bases, with 18 bases lying between them. The CDR3 sequence is 15 residues long. Per germline, CDR1 SNHLY and CDR2 FYNNEI. The CDR3 region has the DNA TGTGCCAGCAGCTACACTAGCACCGGGGCAGAGACCCAGTACTTC. Protein sequence: CASSYTSTGAETQYF.

V usage is TRBV6-6 and J usage is TRBJ2-7, with 8 bases fitting TRBD1. J lost 3 bases, V lost 3 bases, and 7 bases had no gene match. CDR3 size: 15 residues. Germline V gene sequence: CDR1 MNHNY, CDR2 SVGAGI (reference sequence). The CDR3 loop is CASSYPGQVFYEQYF. The DNA of the CDR3 is TGTGCCAGCAGTTATCCGGGACAGGTTTTCTACGAGCAGTACTTC.

The chain joins TRBV6-5 to TRBJ2-1, with unresolved D. Between the trimmed V and J ends, which lost 5 bases and 7 bases, there was a span of 12 bases. CDR1 and CDR2 from the germline V gene are MNHEY and SVGAGI. This CDR3 contains 13 residues. The CDR3 loop is CASSKTGGNEQFF. CDR3 in DNA: TGTGCCAGCAGTAAGACGGGTGGGAATGAGCAGTTCTTC.

J is TRBJ2-2 and V is TRBV5-6; possible D gene TRBD1, 5 bases. Germline lookup yields CDR1 SGHDT and CDR2 YYEEEE. Trimming removed 2 bases from V and 7 bases from J, with 15 bases in between. This CDR3 contains 15 residues. CDR3 protein: CASSFLSWGIGELFF. CDR3 in DNA: TGTGCCAGCAGCTTCTTATCTTGGGGCATCGGGGAGCTGTTTTTT.

The chain recombines TRBV14 with TRBJ2-1; D remains ambiguous. Germline V gene lookup returns CDR1 SGHDN and CDR2 FVKESK. The CDR3 is 14 amino acids. The V end was cut by 2 bases, the J end by 8 bases, with 13 bases between. CDR3 bases: TGTGCCAGCAGCCAATTTTTGGGGAACTATGAGCAGTTCTTC. Encoded protein: CASSQFLGNYEQFF.

A word on this clone: An end of the junction does not agree with germline; a read error may underlie this. The V gene is TRBV7-2, the J gene TRBJ2-3, with 7 bases fitting TRBD2. The CDR3 has 13 residues. Germline lookup yields CDR1 SGHTA and CDR2 FQGNSA. The CDR3 loop is CASSKTSTDAQYF. CDR3 coding DNA: TGTGCCAGCAGCAAGACTAGCACAGATGCGCAGTATTTT.

This clone has a handful of counts. The V call is TRBV4-2, the J call TRBJ1-3; no reliable D call. Germline lookup yields CDR1 LGHNA and CDR2 YNFKEQ. The CDR3 spans 15 residues. Trimming removed 4 bases at V and 3 bases at J, with 13 bases between. CDR3 amino acids: CASSPGLMGGNTIYF. CDR3 nucleotides: TGTGCCAGCAGCCCCGGTCTCATGGGTGGAAACACCATATATTTT.

The CDR3 DNA reads TGTGCCAGTAACGACAATTCGGCTAACGGGGGGACCTACTCCTACAATGAGCAGTTCTTC. Translation gives CASNDNSANGGTYSYNEQFF. This sequence joins TRBV11-3 and TRBJ2-1; the match to TRBD2 covers 7 bases. V trimming: 9 bases; J trimming: 0 bases; junction bases outside the gene matches: 23. CDR1 SGHNT and CDR2 YENEEA come from the germline V gene. The CDR3 has 20 amino acids.

This chain joins TRBV23-1 and TRBJ2-7; D is possibly TRBD1 (6 bases). TRBV23-1 falls under the ORF class, with uncertain function. With 0 bases removed from V and 6 bases from J, the gap between germline ends came to 24 bases. CDR3 size: 18 residues. The CDR3 spells CASSQSLVTGWVRSEQYF. In DNA, the CDR3 is TGCGCCAGCAGTCAATCCCTTGTAACAGGGTGGGTTCGGTCCGAGCAGTACTTC.

V and J are TRBV6-5 and TRBJ2-5; TRBD2 aligns across 7 bases. Germline values: CDR1 MNHEY, CDR2 SVGAGI. Trimming took 0 bases from V and 2 from J; bases not matched to a gene: 6. This CDR3 has 16 amino acids. The CDR3 protein is CASSYSGGGRQETQYF. DNA of the CDR3: TGTGCCAGCAGTTACTCTGGGGGAGGGCGGCAAGAGACCCAGTACTTC.

The chain carries TRBV30 and TRBJ2-5; D is ambiguous. Germline loops: CDR1 GTSNPN, CDR2 SVGIG (reference sequence). With 2 bases removed from V and 4 bases from J, the gap between germline ends came to 17 bases. The CDR3 contains 15 residues. CDR3 nucleotide sequence: TGTGCCTGGAGTCAACGGGCGGTCTGGGGAGAGACCCAGTACTTC. This sequence encodes CAWSQRAVWGETQYF.

This clone is a singleton in its sample. The genes are TRBV30 and TRBJ2-5, with no clear D. The ends were cut back, 2 bases at V and 3 bases at J, with 10 bases in the middle. This CDR3 comprises 13 residues. Germline loops: CDR1 GTSNPN, CDR2 SVGIG (reference sequence). The DNA of the CDR3 is TGTGCCTGGAGTCAAACTGTCGAAGAGACCCAGTACTTC. Its translation is CAWSQTVEETQYF.

The rearrangement links TRBV5-6 to TRBJ2-7; tentatively, D is TRBD2 (5 bases). This CDR3 region has 16 residues. Trimming took off 4 bases at V and 3 bases at J, with 20 bases between the two ends. Germline CDR1 SGHDT, CDR2 YYEEEE. CDR3: CASSPFSVALVYEQYF. CDR3 DNA: TGTGCCAGCAGCCCCTTCTCAGTAGCGCTGGTCTACGAGCAGTACTTC. Using reference TRBV5-6 and TRBJ2-7 for the parts outside the CDR3, the full variable domain is DAGVTQSPTHLIKTRGQQVTLRCSPKSGHDTVSWYQQALGQGPQFIFQYYEEEERQRGNFPDRFSGHQFPNYSSELNVNALLLGDSALYLCASSPFSVALVYEQYFGPGTRLTVT.

The CDR3 sequence: CASSQGGLGGAGANVLTF. The CDR3 DNA follows: TGTGCCAGCAGCCAAGGGGGGTTAGGGGGCGCTGGGGCCAACGTCCTGACTTTC. This chain joins TRBV7-9 and TRBJ2-6, with a possible D match to TRBD1 (7 bases). V gave up 5 bases and J gave up 2 bases, with 19 bases separating them. This CDR3 spans 18 amino acids. From germline, CDR1 is SEHNR and CDR2 FQNEAQ (reference sequence).

The chain is built from TRBV4-1 and TRBJ2-1; tentative D call: TRBD2 (8 bases). Germline values: CDR1 MGHRA, CDR2 YSYEKL. The CDR3 extends over 17 amino acids. V was cut by 0 bases and J by 4 bases, with 16 bases left in between. The CDR3 sequence is CASSQDQGGGRYNEQFF. CDR3 in DNA: TGCGCCAGCAGCCAAGATCAGGGGGGCGGGAGGTACAATGAGCAGTTCTTC.

The rearrangement links TRBV30 to TRBJ2-7; 11 bases are a match to TRBD2. With 5 bases clipped from V and 4 bases from J, the junction kept 7 bases outside the gene matches. CDR3 length: 14 amino acids. Germline-derived CDR1 and CDR2 are GTSNPN and SVGIG (reference sequence). CDR3 amino acids: CAWRTSGSTYEQYF. CDR3 coding DNA: TGTGCCTGGCGTACTAGCGGGAGTACATACGAGCAGTACTTC.

The V gene is TRBV29-1, the J gene TRBJ1-4; no firm D call. Trimming took 3 bases from V and 10 from J, leaving 12 bases between them. The V gene's germline CDR1 is SQVTM and CDR2 ANQGSEA. The CDR3 runs 12 residues. This chain's CDR3 is CSVDGVAGKLFF. CDR3 nucleotides: TGCAGCGTTGATGGAGTCGCCGGAAAACTGTTTTTT.

This clone has a handful of counts. This sequence joins TRBV18 and TRBJ2-6; D is unresolved. The CDR3 totals 13 residues. The germline V and J ends were trimmed by 3 bases and 3 bases, with 3 bases remaining between them. Germline assignment: CDR1 KGHSH and CDR2 LQKENI. CDR3 in DNA: TGTGCCAGCTCACCCCTTGGGGCCAACGTCCTGACTTTC. This codes for CASSPLGANVLTF.

This chain links TRBV7-9 with TRBJ1-2; 9 bases line up with TRBD1. This CDR3 region has 17 residues. The V segment lost 1 base and the J segment 5 bases; nucleotides outside the gene matches: 11. Germline V gene data show CDR1 as SEHNR and CDR2 as FQNEAQ (reference sequence). The CDR3 here is CASSLVSGQGRGYGYTF. The CDR3 nucleotides read TGTGCCAGCAGCTTAGTGTCCGGACAGGGGCGAGGATATGGCTACACCTTC. Looking up the rest from reference TRBV7-9 and TRBJ1-2 gives the full variable domain: DTGVSQNPRHKITKRGQNVTFRCDPISEHNRLYWYRQTLGQGPEFLTYFQNEAQLEKSRLLSDRFSAERPKGSFSTLEIQRTEQGDSAMYLCASSLVSGQGRGYGYTFGSGTRLTVV.

The V and J genes are TRBV29-1 and TRBJ1-5; weak D call: TRBD1 (5 bases). The CDR3 runs to 14 residues. Germline CDR1 and CDR2: SQVTM and ANQGSEA. Trimming left V 4 bases short and J 4 bases short, with 14 bases between. CDR3 sequence (DNA): TGCAGCGTTGCCTGGGGCGGAAAGAATCAGCCCCAGCATTTT. It specifies CSVAWGGKNQPQHF.

This clone has only a few counts. The chain recombines TRBV4-3 with TRBJ2-5, with 12 bases matching TRBD2. The CDR3 extends over 15 amino acids. The J segment lost 5 bases and the V segment lost 4 bases, leaving 5 bases of the junction unmatched. The V gene's germline CDR1 is LGHNA and CDR2 YSLEER. CDR3 sequence (DNA): TGCGCCAGCAGCCCTAGCGGGGGGGCTGGGGAGACCCAGTACTTC. Amino acids: CASSPSGGAGETQYF.

For this clone: This specimen includes other DNA sequences encoding the same CDR3. V gene TRBV5-1 combines with J gene TRBJ2-5, with D possibly being TRBD1 (5 bases). The CDR3 loop spans 13 amino acids. The germline gives CDR1 SGHRS, CDR2 YFSETQ. V was shortened by 4 bases and J by 5 bases, with 12 bases between the two germline ends. This CDR3 reads CASSLRVGETQYF. CDR3 sequence (DNA): TGCGCCAGCAGCCTCAGGGTCGGGGAGACCCAGTACTTC. Complete variable domain (other parts from reference TRBV5-1 and TRBJ2-5): KAGVTQTPRYLIKTRGQQVTLSCSPISGHRSVSWYQQTPGQGLQFLFEYFSETQRNKGNFPGRFSGRQFSNSRSEMNVSTLELGDSALYLCASSLRVGETQYFGPGTRLLVL.

The chain recombines TRBV29-1 with TRBJ1-6; TRBD1 aligns across 9 bases. Trimming cost V 6 bases and J 9 bases; bases outside gene matches: 9. Germline CDR1 SQVTM, CDR2 ANQGSEA. The CDR3 runs to 14 residues. The CDR3 spells CSVGRDRVSSPLHF. CDR3 nucleotide sequence: TGCAGCGTAGGTCGGGACAGGGTATCTTCACCCCTCCACTTT.

This clone occurred a few times. This rearrangement joins TRBV6-6 to TRBJ2-5, with 7 nucleotides matching TRBD2. The CDR3 consists of 15 residues. V lost 0 bases and J lost 5; bases outside the gene matches: 6. CDR1 is MNHNY and CDR2 is SVGAGI in the germline V gene (reference sequence). CDR3 protein: CASSYSAGRDETQYF. CDR3 in DNA: TGTGCCAGCAGTTACTCGGCAGGGAGGGATGAGACCCAGTACTTC.

V and J are TRBV5-6 and TRBJ1-2, with D perhaps TRBD1 (5 bases). CDR1 and CDR2 from the germline V gene are SGHDT and YYEEEE. Trimming left V 0 bases short and J 5 bases short, with 8 bases between. CDR3 length: 13 amino acids. CDR3 in DNA: TGTGCCAGCAGCTTGGACAGGAGGTATGGCTACACCTTC. It encodes CASSLDRRYGYTF.

CDR3 nucleotides: TGTGCCAGCTCACCAGCCAAGTTCCAAAAGGTGTTTTTT. Translating gives CASSPAKFQKVFF. V is TRBV18 and J is TRBJ1-4; no definite D call. The germline V gene has CDR1 KGHSH and CDR2 LQKENI. The CDR3 extends over 13 amino acids. V lost 2 bases to trimming and J lost 15 bases, with 16 bases between them.